This TCR beta chain comes out of a study of blood T cells in healthy people across ages. With a J-beta primer mix and a sample-barcoded 5' primer, a second PCR ran about 6 to 11 cycles. Unique molecular identifiers of 12 random nucleotides labeled each cDNA. MiXCR, run by TCRdb on the 5' RACE reads, gives a single entry per CDR3 protein. The sample carries about 570,000 distinct CDR3 sequences, roughly 29% recorded once. Donor samples were obtained from healthy Caucasian individuals from Russia, aged 6 to 90. General study results and limits: Total diversity from one million sequenced T cells was likely underestimated.

By share, this clonotype ranks as medium-sized. Its matching antigen is unknown. This clonotype was sampled from an older woman in good health. Material: blood.

This CDR3 is CSARDRGITDTQYF. The CDR3 DNA reads as TGCAGTGCTAGAGATCGGGGAATCACAGATACGCAGTATTTT. This chain joins TRBV20-1 and TRBJ2-3, with D maybe TRBD2 (5 bases). This CDR3 region has 14 residues. The V end was cut by 0 bases, the J end by 2 bases, with 9 bases between. Germline V CDR1 and CDR2: DFQATT, SNEGSKA (reference sequence).